This is a list of T cell receptor beta chains from one sample in a study of blood T cell repertoires in COVID-19. TCRdb keeps only in-frame clones here, not all; method: immunoSEQ multiplex PCR. The table includes approximately 150,000 clones, around 85% detected once. Sample: PBMCs or T cells enriched from blood (not recorded which). These receptor sequences come from a woman aged 35 to 49 with acute COVID-19. Each CDR3 is given with its conserved first and last residue. The D gene is left open where the match is weak. Clone size appears in some rows only: once, few, many, or a class for an expanded clone.

D	length	V	J	size	DNA	CDR3
TRBD1	14	TRBV5-1	TRBJ1-1	.	TGCGCCAGCAGCGGGGGACAGCCCAACACTGAAGCTTTCTTT	CASSGGQPNTEAFF
TRBD2	15	TRBV18	TRBJ2-5	.	TGTGCCAGCTCACCCCGCGGGGGGCAGAGGGAGACCCAGTACTTC	CASSPRGGQRETQYF
.	14	TRBV9	TRBJ1-1	.	TGTGCCAGCAGCGTAGACGATCGAACAACTGAAGCTTTCTTT	CASSVDDRTTEAFF
TRBD2	13	TRBV30	TRBJ2-5	once	TGTGCCTGGATGCTAGCGGGAGGGGAGACCCAGTACTTC	CAWMLAGGETQYF
TRBD2	17	TRBV7-2	TRBJ2-2	.	TGTGCCAGCAGCACCCCCAGGGGCGGGAGGTTTGGCGGGGAGCTGTTTTTT	CASSTPRGGRFGGELFF
.	13	TRBV5-6	TRBJ1-2	.	TGTGCCAGCAGCTTCGGGGGTGACTATGGCTACACCTTC	CASSFGGDYGYTF
TRBD1	17	TRBV2	TRBJ2-1	once	TGTGCCAGCAGTCCCTCGGAGTTAGACAGGGTGGGATATGAGCAGTTCTTC	CASSPSELDRVGYEQFF
TRBD1	14	TRBV7-2	TRBJ1-1	few	TGTGCCAGCAGCAGTGACAGGGGGCCATTTAAAGCTTTCTTT	CASSSDRGPFKAFF
.	15	TRBV18	TRBJ2-4	.	TGTGCCAGCTCACCAGAAGGGGTGTCCAAAAACATTCAGTACTTC	CASSPEGVSKNIQYF
.	16	TRBV9	TRBJ1-3	.	TGTGCCAGCAGCGTAGTGGGGGCCGGGAGGGGAAACACCATATATTTT	CASSVVGAGRGNTIYF
TRBD2	16	TRBV9	TRBJ2-2	few	TGTGCCAGCAGCCCCGCTAGCGGGAGGGGTACCGGGGAGCTGTTTTTT	CASSPASGRGTGELFF
TRBD2	21	TRBV19	TRBJ2-1	.	TGTGCCAGTAGTCTTACACGAGGACAGAGTTATAGCGGGAGGGGATACAATGAGCAGTTCTTC	CASSLTRGQSYSGRGYNEQFF
TRBD2	17	TRBV2	TRBJ2-3	.	TGTGCCAGCAGACCCAGGGGAGCTAGCGGGAGCACAGATACGCAGTATTTT	CASRPRGASGSTDTQYF
.	13	TRBV19	TRBJ1-5	.	TGTGCCAGTAGCGCAGGGGTCCCTCAGCCCCAGCATTTT	CASSAGVPQPQHF
.	12	TRBV4-2	TRBJ1-2	.	TGTGCCAGCAGCCAAGTAGACAGGCGATACACCTTC	CASSQVDRRYTF
.	14	TRBV30	TRBJ1-4	few	TGTGCCTGGAGACGAGGACTGAGTAATGAAAAACTGTTTTTT	CAWRRGLSNEKLFF
.	15	TRBV11-3	TRBJ2-1	.	TGTGCCAGCAGCTTACAGGGAAGCAATGGCAATGAGCAGTTCTTC	CASSLQGSNGNEQFF
TRBD1	14	TRBV6-5	TRBJ1-5	.	TGTGCCAGCAGTTATGGACAGGGGAAGCAGCCCCAGCATTTT	CASSYGQGKQPQHF
.	13	TRBV28	TRBJ1-1	.	TGTGCCAGCAGACTAGGGAGGAACACTGAAGCTTTCTTT	CASRLGRNTEAFF
TRBD1	15	TRBV13	TRBJ2-1	.	TGTGCCAGCAGCTACAGGGGAGTAGGTTACAATGAGCAGTTCTTC	CASSYRGVGYNEQFF
TRBD2	15	TRBV5-6	TRBJ2-3	.	TGTGCCAGCAGCAAAGGACTAGGGGAAACAGATACGCAGTATTTT	CASSKGLGETDTQYF
.	12	TRBV5-1	TRBJ1-2	.	TGCGCCAGCAGCTTTAGTCAGGGCGGCTACACCTTC	CASSFSQGGYTF
.	16	TRBV27	TRBJ1-2	.	TGTGCCAGCAGACCACCCTGGGGGACACCGGCCCATGGCTACACCTTC	CASRPPWGTPAHGYTF
TRBD2	15	TRBV30	TRBJ2-7	.	TGTGCCTGGAGTGTAGGCGGACTAGCTTCCTACGAGCAGTACTTC	CAWSVGGLASYEQYF
.	16	TRBV27	TRBJ2-2	.	TGTGCCAGCAGTTTGGTCGGCCGGGTTGGCACCGGGGAGCTGTTTTTT	CASSLVGRVGTGELFF